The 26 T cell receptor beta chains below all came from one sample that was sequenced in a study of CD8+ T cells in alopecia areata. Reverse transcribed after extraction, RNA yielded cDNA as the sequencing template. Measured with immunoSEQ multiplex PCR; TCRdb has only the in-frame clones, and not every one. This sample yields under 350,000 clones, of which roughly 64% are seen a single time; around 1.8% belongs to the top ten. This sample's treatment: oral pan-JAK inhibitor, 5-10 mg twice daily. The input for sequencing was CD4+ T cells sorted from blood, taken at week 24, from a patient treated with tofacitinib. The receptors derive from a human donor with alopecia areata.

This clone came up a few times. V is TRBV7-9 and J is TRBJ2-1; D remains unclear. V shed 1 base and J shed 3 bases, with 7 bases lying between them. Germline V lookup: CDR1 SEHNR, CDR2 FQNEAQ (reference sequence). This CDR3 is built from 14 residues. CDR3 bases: TGTGCCAGCAGCTTAGGTGGGCTCTACAATGAGCAGTTCTTC. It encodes CASSLGGLYNEQFF.

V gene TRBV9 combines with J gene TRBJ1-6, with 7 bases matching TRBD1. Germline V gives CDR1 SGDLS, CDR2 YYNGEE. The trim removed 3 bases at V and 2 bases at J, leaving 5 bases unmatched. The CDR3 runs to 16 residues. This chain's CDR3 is CASSARQGAYNSPLHF. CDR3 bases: TGTGCCAGCAGCGCCCGACAGGGCGCCTATAATTCACCCCTCCACTTT.

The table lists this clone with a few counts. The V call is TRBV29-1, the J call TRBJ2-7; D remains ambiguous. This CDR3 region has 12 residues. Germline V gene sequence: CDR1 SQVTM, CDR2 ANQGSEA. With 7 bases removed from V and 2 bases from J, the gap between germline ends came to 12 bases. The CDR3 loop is CSASGNTYEQYF. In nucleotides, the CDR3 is TGCAGCGCCTCAGGAAATACCTACGAGCAGTACTTC.

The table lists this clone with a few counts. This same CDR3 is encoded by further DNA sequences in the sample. The CDR3 coding sequence is TGTGCCAGCAGCTTAGCCGGGGGCGGGCAGCCCCAGCATTTT. Protein sequence: CASSLAGGGQPQHF. This sequence joins TRBV7-2 and TRBJ1-5; tentatively, D is TRBD1 (6 bases). Germline CDR1 reads SGHTA; CDR2 reads FQGNSA. This CDR3 is 14 amino acids long. Trimming pared 0 bases from V and 7 bases from J, leaving 10 bases between. The complete variable domain, with remaining parts taken from reference TRBV7-2 and TRBJ1-5, reads GAGVSQSPSNKVTEKGKDVELRCDPISGHTALYWYRQSLGQGLEFLIYFQGNSAPDKSGLPSDRFSAERTGGSVSTLTIQRTQQEDSAVYLCASSLAGGGQPQHFGDGTRLSIL.

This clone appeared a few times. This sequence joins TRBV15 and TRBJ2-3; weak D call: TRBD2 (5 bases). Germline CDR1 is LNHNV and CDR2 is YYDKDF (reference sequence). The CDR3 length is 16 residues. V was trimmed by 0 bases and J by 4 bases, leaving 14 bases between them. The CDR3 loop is CATSRDPGTRADTQYF. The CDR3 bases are TGTGCCACCAGCAGAGATCCGGGTACTAGGGCAGATACGCAGTATTTT.

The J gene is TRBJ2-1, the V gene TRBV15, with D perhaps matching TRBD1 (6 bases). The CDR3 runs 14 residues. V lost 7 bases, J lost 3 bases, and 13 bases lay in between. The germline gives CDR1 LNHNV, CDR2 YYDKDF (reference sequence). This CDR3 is CATTMGQHYNEQFF. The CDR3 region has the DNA TGTGCCACCACCATGGGACAACACTACAATGAGCAGTTCTTC.

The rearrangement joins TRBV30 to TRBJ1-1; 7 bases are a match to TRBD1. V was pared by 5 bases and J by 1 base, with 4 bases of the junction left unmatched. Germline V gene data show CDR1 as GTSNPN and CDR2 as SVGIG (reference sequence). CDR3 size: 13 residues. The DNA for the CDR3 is TGTGCCTGGGGGGACAGAACGAACACTGAAGCTTTCTTT. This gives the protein CAWGDRTNTEAFF.

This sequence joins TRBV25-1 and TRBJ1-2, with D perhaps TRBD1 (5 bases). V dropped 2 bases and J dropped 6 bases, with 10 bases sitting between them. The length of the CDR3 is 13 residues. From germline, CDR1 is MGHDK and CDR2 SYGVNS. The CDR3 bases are TGTGCCAGCAGTGAAGTGGGGCTCGATGGCTACACCTTC. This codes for CASSEVGLDGYTF.

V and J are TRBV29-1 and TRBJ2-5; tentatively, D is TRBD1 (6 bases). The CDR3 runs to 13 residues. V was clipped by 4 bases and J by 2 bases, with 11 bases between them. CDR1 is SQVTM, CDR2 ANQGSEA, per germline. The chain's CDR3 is CSVAGQRQETQYF. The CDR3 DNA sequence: TGCAGCGTTGCTGGACAGAGACAAGAGACCCAGTACTTC.

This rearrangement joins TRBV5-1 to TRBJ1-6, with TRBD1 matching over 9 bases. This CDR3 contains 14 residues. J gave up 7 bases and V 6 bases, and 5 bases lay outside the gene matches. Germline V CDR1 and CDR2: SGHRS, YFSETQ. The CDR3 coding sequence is TGCGCCAGCACTTATGGACAGGGGAATTCACCCCTCCACTTT. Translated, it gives CASTYGQGNSPLHF.

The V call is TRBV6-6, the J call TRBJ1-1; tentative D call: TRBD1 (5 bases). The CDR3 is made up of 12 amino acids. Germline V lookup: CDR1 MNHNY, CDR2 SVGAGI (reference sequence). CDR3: CATGGMNTEAFF. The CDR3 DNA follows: TGTGCAACGGGGGGTATGAACACTGAAGCTTTCTTT.

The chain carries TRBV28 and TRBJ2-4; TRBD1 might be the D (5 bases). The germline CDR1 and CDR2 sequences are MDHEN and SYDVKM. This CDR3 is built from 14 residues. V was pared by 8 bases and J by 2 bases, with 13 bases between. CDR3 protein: CASYTGFPKNIQYF. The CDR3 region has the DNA TGTGCCAGCTACACAGGCTTTCCCAAAAACATTCAGTACTTC.

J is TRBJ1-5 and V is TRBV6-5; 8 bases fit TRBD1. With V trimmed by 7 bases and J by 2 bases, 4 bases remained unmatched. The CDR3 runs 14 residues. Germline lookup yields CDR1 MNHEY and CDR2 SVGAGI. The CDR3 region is CASIRDRRNQPQHF. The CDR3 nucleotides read TGTGCCAGCATTCGGGACAGGCGCAATCAGCCCCAGCATTTT.

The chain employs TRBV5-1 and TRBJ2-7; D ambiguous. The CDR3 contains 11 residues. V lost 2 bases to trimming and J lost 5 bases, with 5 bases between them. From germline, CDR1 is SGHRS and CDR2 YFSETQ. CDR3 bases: TGCGCCAGCAGCTTCGGACACGAGCAGTACTTC. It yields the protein CASSFGHEQYF.

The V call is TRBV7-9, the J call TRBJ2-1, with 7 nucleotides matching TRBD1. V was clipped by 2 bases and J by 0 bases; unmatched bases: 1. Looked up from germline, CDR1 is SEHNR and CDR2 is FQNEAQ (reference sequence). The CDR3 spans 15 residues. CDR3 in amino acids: CASSLRDSSYNEQFF. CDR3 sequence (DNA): TGTGCCAGCAGCTTAAGGGACAGCTCCTACAATGAGCAGTTCTTC.

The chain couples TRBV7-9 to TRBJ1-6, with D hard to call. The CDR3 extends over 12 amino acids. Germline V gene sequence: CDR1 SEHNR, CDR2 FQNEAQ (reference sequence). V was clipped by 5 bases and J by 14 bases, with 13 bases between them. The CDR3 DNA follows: TGTGCCAGCAGCGCAGACTTTGCGGCCCTCCACTTT. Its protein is CASSADFAALHF.

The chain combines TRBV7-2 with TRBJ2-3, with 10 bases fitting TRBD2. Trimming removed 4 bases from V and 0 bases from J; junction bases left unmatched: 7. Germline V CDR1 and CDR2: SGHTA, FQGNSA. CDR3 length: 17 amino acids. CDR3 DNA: TGTGCCAGCAGCTCTCCAGCGGGGGGGACTAGCACAGATACGCAGTATTTT. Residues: CASSSPAGGTSTDTQYF.

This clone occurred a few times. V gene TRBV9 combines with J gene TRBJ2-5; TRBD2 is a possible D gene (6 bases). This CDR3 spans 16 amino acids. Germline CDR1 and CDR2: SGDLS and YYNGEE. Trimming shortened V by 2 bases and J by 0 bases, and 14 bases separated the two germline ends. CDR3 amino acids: CASSVFAGPYQETQYF. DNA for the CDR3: TGTGCCAGCAGCGTTTTCGCGGGGCCTTACCAAGAGACCCAGTACTTC.

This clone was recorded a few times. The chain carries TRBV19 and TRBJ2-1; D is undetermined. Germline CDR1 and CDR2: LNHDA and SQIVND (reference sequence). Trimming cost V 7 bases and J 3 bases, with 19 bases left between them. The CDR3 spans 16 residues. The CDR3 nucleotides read TGTGCCAGTACTCCCGCGGTCTACTCCCTCTACAATGAGCAGTTCTTC. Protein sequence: CASTPAVYSLYNEQFF.

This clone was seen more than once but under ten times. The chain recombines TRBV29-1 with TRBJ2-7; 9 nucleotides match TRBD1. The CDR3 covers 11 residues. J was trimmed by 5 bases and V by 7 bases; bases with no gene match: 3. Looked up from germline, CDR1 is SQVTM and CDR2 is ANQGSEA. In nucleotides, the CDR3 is TGCAGCGCCTGGACAGGGGACGAGCAGTACTTC. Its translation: CSAWTGDEQYF.

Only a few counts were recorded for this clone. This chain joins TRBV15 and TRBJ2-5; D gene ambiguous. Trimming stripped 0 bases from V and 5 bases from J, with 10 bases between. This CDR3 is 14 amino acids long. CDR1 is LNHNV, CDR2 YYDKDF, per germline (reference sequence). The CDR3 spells CATSRDYKGETQYF. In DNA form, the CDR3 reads TGTGCCACCAGCAGAGACTACAAAGGGGAGACCCAGTACTTC.

DNA of the CDR3: TGTGCCAGCAGCCAAGCACTAGCGGTGAACACCGGGGAGCTGTTTTTT. This sequence encodes CASSQALAVNTGELFF. This chain uses TRBV14 with TRBJ2-2, with 8 bases that match TRBD2. Germline V gene lookup returns CDR1 SGHDN and CDR2 FVKESK. The CDR3 totals 16 residues. Losses at the gene ends were 1 base for V and 1 base for J; bases not matched to a gene: 2.

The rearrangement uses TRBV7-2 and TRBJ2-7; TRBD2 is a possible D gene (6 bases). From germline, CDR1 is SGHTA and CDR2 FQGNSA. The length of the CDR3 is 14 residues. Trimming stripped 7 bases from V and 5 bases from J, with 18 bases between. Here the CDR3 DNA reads TGTGCCAGCACTCCGCGAGGAGGGGCCAACGAGCAGTACTTC. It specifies CASTPRGGANEQYF.

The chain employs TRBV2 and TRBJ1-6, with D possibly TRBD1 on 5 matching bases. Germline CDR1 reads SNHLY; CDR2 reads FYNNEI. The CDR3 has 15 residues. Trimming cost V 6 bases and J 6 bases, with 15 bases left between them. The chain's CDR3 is CASSPDSAGNSPLHF. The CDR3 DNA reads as TGTGCCAGCAGCCCCGACAGCGCCGGTAATTCACCCCTCCACTTT.

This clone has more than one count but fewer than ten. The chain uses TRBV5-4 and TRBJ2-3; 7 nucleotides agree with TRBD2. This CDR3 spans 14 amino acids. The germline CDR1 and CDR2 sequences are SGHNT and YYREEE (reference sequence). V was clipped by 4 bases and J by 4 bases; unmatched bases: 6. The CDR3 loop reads CASSRGRAADTQYF. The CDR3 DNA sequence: TGTGCCAGCAGCCGAGGGAGGGCCGCAGATACGCAGTATTTT.

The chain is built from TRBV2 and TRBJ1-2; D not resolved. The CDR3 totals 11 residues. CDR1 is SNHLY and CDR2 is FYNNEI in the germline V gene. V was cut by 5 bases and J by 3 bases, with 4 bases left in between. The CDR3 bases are TGTGCCAGCAGTCCACACTATGGCTACACCTTC. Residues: CASSPHYGYTF.